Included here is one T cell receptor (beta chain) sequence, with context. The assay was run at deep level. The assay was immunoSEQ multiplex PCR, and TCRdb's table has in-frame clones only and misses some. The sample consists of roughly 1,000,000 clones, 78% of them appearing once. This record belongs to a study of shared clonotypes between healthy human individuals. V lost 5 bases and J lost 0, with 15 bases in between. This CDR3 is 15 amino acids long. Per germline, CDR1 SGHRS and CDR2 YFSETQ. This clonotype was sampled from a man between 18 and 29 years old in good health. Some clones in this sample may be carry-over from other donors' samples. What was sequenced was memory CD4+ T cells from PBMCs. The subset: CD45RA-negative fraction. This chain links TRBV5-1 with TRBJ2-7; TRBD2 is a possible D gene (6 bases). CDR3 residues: CASSTRDSSSYEQYF. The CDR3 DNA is TGCGCCAGCAGTACCCGGGACTCTTCCTCCTACGAGCAGTACTTC.